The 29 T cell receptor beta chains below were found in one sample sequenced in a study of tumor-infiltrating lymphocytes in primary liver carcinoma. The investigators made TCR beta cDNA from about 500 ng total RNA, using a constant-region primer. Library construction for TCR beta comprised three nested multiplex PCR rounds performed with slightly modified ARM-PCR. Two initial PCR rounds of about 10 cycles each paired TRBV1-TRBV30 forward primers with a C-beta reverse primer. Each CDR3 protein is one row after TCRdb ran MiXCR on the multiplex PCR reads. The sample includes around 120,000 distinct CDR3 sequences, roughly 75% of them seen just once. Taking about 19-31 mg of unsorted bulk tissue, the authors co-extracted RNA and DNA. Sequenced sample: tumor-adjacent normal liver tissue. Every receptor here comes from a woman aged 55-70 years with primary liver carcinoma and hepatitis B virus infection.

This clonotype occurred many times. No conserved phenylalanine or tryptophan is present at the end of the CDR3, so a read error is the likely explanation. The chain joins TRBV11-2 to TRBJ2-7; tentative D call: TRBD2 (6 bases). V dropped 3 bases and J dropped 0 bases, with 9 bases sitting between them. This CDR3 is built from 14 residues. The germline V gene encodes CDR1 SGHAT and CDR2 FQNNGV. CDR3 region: CASSLWGVSYEQYL. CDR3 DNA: TGTGCCAGCAGCTTGTGGGGGGTCTCCTACGAGCAGTACCTC.

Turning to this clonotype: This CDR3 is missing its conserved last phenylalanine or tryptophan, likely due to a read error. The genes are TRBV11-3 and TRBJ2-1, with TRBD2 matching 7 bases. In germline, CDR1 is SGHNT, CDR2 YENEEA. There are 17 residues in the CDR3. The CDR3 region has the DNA TGTACCGGCAGCTTAGGTCGGGGGGAGTGGGGTGTCCATGAGCAGTTCTTA. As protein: CTGSLGRGEWGVHEQFL.

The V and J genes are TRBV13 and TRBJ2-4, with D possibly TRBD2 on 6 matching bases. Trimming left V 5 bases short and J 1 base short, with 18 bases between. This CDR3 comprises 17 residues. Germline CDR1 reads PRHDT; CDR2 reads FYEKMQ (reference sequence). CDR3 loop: CASSLRHGEEAKNIQYF. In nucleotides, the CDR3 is TGTGCCAGCAGCCTCAGACATGGGGAGGAGGCCAAAAACATTCAGTACTTC.

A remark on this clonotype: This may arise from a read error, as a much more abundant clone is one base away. This CDR3 reads CAGSLGTAYGYTF. The CDR3 DNA follows: TGTGCCGGCAGCCTAGGGACAGCCTATGGCTACACCTTC. The chain recombines TRBV7-9 with TRBJ1-2; 7 nucleotides match TRBD1. The length of the CDR3 is 13 residues. Germline-derived CDR1 and CDR2 are SEHNR and FQNEAQ (reference sequence).

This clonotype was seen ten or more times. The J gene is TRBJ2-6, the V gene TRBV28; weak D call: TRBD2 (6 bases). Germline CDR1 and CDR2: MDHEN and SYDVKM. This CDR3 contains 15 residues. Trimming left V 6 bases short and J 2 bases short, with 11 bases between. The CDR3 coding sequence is TGTGCCAGCAGGACTAGGGTCGCTGGGGCCAACGTCCTGACTTTC. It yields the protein CASRTRVAGANVLTF.

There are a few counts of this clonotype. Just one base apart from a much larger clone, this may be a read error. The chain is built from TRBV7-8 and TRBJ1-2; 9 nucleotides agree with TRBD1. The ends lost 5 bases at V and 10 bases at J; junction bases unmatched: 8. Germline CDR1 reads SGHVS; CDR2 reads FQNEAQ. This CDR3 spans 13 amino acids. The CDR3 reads CASSAQAQGAYTF. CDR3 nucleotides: TGTGCCAGCAGCGCCCAAGCACAGGGGGCCTACACCTTC.

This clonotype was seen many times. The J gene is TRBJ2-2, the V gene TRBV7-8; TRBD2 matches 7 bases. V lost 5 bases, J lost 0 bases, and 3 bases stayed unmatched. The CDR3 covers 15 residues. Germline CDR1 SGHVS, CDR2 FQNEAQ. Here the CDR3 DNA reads TGTGCCAGCAGCCTCACTAGCGCGAACACCGGGGAGCTGTTTTTT. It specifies CASSLTSANTGELFF.

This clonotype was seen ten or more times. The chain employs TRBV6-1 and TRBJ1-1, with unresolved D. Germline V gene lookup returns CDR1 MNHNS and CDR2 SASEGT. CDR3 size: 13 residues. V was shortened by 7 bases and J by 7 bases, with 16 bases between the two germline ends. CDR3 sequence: CASMVSHSIEAFF. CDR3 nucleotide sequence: TGTGCCAGCATGGTTTCTCATTCGATTGAAGCTTTCTTT.

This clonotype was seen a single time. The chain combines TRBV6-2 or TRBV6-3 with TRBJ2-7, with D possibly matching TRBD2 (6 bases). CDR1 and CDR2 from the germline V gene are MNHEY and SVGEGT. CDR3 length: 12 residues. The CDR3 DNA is TGTGTCAACAGTAAACTAGCTTCCGAGCAGTACTTC. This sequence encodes CVNSKLASEQYF.

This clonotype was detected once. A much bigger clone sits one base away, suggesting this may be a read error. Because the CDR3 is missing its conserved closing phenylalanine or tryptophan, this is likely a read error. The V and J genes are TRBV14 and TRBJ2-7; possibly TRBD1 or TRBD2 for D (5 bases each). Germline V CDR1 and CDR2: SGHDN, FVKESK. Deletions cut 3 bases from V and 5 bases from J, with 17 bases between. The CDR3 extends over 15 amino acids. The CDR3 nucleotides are TGTGCCAGCAGCCACAGTCTGCGTACGGGACACGAGCAGTACCTC. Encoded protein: CASSHSLRTGHEQYL.

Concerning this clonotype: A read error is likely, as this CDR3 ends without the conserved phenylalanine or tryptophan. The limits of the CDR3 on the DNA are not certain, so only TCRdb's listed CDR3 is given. CDR3 sequence: CASSLGLVRLEVDR. The chain is built from TRBV11-2 and TRBJ2-7. Germline loops: CDR1 SGHAT, CDR2 FQNNGV. The CDR3 has 14 residues if both end residues are counted.

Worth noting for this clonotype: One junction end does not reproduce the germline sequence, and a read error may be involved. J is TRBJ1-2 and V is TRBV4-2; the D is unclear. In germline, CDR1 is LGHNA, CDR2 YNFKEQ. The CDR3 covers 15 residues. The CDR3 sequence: CASSQDGGASYGYTF. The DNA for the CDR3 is TGTGCCAGCAGCCAAGACGGCGGTGCTTCCTATGGATACACCTTC.

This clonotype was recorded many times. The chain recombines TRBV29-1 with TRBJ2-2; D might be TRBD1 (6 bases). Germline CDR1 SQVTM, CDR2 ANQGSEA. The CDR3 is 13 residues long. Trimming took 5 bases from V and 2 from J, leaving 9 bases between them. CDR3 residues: CSVPQGNTGELFF. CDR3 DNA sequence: TGCAGCGTTCCACAGGGAAACACCGGGGAGCTGTTTTTT.

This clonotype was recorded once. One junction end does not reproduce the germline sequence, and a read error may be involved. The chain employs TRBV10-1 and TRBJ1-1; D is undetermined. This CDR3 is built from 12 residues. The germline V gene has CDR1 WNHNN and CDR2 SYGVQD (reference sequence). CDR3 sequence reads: CASSDTETEAFF. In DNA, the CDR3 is TGCGCCAGTAGTGACACCGAGACTGAAGCTTTCTTT.

The CDR3 region is CASTQRSIGTGELFF. Written as DNA, the CDR3 is TGTGCCAGCACGCAAAGGTCTATCGGCACCGGGGAGCTGTTTTTT. The chain employs TRBV11-2 and TRBJ2-2; D is uncertain. CDR3 size: 15 residues. CDR1 is SGHAT, CDR2 FQNNGV, per germline. V was clipped by 7 bases and J by 4 bases, with 16 bases between them.

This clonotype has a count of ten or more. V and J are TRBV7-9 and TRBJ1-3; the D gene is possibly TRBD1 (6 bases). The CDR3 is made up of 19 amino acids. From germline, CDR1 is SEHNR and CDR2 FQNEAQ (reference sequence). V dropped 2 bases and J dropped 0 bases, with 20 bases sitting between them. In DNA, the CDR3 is TGTGCCAGCAGCTTAATGGGACTGGGCAGGGGAGACTCTGGAAACACCATATATTTT. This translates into CASSLMGLGRGDSGNTIYF.

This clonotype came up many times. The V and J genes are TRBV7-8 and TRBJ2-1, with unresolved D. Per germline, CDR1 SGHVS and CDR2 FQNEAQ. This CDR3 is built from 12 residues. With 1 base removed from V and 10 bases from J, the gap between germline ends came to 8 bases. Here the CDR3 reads CASSLGLSEQFF. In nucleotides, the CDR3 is TGTGCCAGCAGCTTAGGTCTTAGCGAGCAGTTCTTC.

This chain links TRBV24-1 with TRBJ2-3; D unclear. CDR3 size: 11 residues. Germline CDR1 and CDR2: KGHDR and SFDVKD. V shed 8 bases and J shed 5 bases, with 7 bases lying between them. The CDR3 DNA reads TGTGCCACCATTGCAGAAGATACGCAGTATTTT. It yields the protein CATIAEDTQYF.

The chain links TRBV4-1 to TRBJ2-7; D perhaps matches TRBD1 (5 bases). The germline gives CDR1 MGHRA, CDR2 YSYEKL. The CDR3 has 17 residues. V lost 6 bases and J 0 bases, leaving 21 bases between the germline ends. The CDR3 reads CASSHEGPGLSSYEQYF. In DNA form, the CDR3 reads TGCGCCAGCAGTCACGAAGGGCCAGGGCTGAGCTCCTACGAGCAGTACTTC.

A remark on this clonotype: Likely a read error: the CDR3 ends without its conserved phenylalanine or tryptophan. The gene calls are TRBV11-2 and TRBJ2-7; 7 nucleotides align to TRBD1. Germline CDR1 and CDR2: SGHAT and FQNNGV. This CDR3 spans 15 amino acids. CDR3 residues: CASSLVPTGAYEQYL. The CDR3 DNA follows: TGTGCCAGCAGCTTAGTCCCAACAGGGGCCTACGAACAGTACCTC.

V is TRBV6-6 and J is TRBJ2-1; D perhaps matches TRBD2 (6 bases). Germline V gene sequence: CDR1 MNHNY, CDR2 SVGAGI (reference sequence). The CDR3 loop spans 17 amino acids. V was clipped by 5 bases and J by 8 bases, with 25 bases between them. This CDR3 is CASSAGISGSWVDEQFF. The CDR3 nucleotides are TGTGCCAGCAGTGCCGGGATTAGCGGTAGTTGGGTCGATGAGCAGTTCTTC.

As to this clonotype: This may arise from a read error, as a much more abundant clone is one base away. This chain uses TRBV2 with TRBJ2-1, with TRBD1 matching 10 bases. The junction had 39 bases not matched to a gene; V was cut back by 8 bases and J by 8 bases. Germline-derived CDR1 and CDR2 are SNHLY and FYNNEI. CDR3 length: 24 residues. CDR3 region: CASYFLSISDENQFGQGVDYEQFF. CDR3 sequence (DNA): TGTGCCAGCTATTTCCTCTCTATTTCGGACGAAAATCAATTCGGACAGGGGGTGGATTATGAGCAGTTCTTC.

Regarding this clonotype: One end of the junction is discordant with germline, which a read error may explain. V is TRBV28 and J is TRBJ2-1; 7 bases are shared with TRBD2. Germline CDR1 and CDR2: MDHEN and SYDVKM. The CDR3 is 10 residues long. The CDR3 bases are TGTGCCAGCGAGCGGGGCGAGCAATTCTTC. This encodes CASERGEQFF.

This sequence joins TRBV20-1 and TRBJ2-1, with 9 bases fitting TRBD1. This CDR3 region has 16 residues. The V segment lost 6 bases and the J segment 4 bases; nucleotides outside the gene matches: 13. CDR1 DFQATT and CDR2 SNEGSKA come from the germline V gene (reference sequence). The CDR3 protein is CSAHEIGTGLYNEQFF. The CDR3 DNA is TGCAGTGCCCATGAAATAGGGACAGGGCTTTACAATGAGCAGTTCTTC.

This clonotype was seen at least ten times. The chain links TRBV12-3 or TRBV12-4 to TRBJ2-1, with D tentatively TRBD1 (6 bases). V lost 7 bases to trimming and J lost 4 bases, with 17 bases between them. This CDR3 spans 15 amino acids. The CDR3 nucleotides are TGTGCCAGCACCGCCACTGGGGGCAAATACAATGAGCAGTTCTTC. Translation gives CASTATGGKYNEQFF.

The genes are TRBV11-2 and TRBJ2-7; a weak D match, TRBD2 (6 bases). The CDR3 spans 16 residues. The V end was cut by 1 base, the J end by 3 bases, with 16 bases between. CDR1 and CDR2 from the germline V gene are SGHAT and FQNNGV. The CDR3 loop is CASSLAGVVRGYEQYF. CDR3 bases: TGTGCCAGCAGCTTAGCGGGGGTCGTCCGTGGCTACGAGCAGTACTTC.

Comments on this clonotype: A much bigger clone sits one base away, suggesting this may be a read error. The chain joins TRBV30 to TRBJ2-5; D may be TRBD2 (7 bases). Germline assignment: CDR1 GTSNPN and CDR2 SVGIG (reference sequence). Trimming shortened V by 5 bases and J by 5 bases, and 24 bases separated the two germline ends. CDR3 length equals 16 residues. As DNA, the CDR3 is TGTGCCTGGGCGACTAGGGGGAGGGCCGAGGGTGAGACCCAGTACTTC. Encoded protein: CAWATRGRAEGETQYF.

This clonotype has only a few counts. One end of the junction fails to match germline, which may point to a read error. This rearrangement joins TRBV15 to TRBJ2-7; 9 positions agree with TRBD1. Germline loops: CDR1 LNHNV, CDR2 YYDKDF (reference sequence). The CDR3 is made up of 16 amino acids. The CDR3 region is CATSRARDRAYYEQYF. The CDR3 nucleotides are TGTGCCACAAGCAGAGCGAGGGACAGGGCTTACTACGAGCAGTACTTC.

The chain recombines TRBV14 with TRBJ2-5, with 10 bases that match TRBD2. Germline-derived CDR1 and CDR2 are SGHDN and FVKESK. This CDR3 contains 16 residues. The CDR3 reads CVSSLRAGGNQETQYF. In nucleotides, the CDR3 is TGTGTAAGCAGCCTGCGAGCGGGAGGGAACCAAGAGACCCAGTACTTC.